This T cell receptor beta chain was captured in a study of blood T cell repertoires in COVID-19. The V end was cut by 0 bases, the J end by 8 bases, with 10 bases between. This CDR3 comprises 13 residues. CDR1 is SGHNT and CDR2 is YENEEA in the germline V gene. Authors' methods: Reference gene primer amplification in the assay estimated nucleated cell counts. Clones were read by immunoSEQ multiplex PCR, and TCRdb kept only the in-frame ones, dropping some. V and J calls and clone size are copied from that table; D and trimming were computed from the DNA. This sample has fewer than 150,000 clones; about 76% occur once, and the top ten carry 20%.

Sequencing used peripheral blood. The sequence was obtained from a man older than 75 with acute or convalescent COVID-19. The V and J genes are TRBV11-3 and TRBJ1-1; D may be TRBD1 (5 bases). CDR3 in DNA: TGTGCCAGCAGCTTAGATCCCGCAGGGGAAGCTTTCTTT. Translated: CASSLDPAGEAFF.